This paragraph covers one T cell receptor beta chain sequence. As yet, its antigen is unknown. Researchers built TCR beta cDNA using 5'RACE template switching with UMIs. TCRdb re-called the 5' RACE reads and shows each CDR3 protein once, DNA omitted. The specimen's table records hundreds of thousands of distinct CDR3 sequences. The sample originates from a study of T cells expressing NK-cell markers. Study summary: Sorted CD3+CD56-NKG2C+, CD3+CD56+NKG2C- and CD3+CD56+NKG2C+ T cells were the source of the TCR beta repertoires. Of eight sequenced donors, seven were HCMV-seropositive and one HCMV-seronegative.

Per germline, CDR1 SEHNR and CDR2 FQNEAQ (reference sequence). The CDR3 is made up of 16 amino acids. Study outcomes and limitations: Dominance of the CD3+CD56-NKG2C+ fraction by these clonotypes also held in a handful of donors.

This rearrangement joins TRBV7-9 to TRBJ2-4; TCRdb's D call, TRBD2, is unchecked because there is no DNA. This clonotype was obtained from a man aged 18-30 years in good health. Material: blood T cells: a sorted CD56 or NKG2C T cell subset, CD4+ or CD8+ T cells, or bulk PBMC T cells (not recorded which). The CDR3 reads CASSLAPLPVINIQYF.